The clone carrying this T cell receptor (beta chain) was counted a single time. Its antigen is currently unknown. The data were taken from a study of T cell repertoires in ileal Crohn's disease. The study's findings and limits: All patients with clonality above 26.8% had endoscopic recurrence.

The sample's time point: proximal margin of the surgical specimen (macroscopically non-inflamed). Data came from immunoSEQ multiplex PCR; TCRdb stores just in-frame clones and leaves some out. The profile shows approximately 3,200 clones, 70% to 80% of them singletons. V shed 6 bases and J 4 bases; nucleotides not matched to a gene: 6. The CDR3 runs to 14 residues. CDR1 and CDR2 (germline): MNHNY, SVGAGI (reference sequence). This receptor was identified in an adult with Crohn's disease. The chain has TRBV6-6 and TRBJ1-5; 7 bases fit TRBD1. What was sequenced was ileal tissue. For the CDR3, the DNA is TGTGCCAGCAGCTCGGGACAGAGGAATCAGCCCCAGCATTTT. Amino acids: CASSSGQRNQPQHF.